These T cell receptor beta chains were read from a single sample in a study of cytomegalovirus exposure and HLA in healthy donors. Libraries were prepared by immunoSEQ multiplex PCR; TCRdb keeps only in-frame clonotypes and omits some of them. The profile shows about 240,000 clones, about 90% of them singletons. Sequencing was carried out using PBMCs. These receptors all stem from a woman aged 25 to 39 in good health and CMV-seropositive. Each CDR3 is given with its conserved first and last residue. Fields, in order: clone size, D gene, J gene, V gene, CDR3 DNA, CDR3 protein. A D gene is named only where the DNA matches it firmly. Clone size is not always given. Where it is, it says once, few, many or a class for expanded clones.

abundance: -; d_gene: -; j_gene: TRBJ2-4; v_gene: TRBV21-1; CDR3nt: TGTGCCAGCAGCAAAACAACACTAATAGCGGGACCCCCTAAAAACATTCAGTACTTC; CDR3aa: CASSKTTLIAGPPKNIQYF
abundance: -; d_gene: -; j_gene: TRBJ1-1; v_gene: TRBV5-4; CDR3nt: TGTGCCAGCGGTAGACAGGTTAACACTGAAGCTTTCTTT; CDR3aa: CASGRQVNTEAFF
abundance: -; d_gene: -; j_gene: TRBJ2-3; v_gene: TRBV10-3; CDR3nt: TGTGCCATCAGTGCCACCGTTGGGGCGGACATTAATACGCAGTATTTT; CDR3aa: CAISATVGADINTQYF
abundance: -; d_gene: TRBD2; j_gene: TRBJ2-3; v_gene: TRBV28; CDR3nt: TGTGCCAGCAGTTCCCAGACTAGCGGGAGAGTGAATACGCAGTATTTT; CDR3aa: CASSSQTSGRVNTQYF
abundance: once; d_gene: TRBD2; j_gene: TRBJ2-7; v_gene: TRBV27; CDR3nt: TGTGCCAGCGGTTTAGCGGGAGGCATCTCCTACGAGCAGTACTTC; CDR3aa: CASGLAGGISYEQYF
abundance: -; d_gene: -; j_gene: TRBJ2-7; v_gene: TRBV5-4; CDR3nt: TGTGCCAGCAGCACAACTAAGGAGTCCTACGAGCAGTACTTC; CDR3aa: CASSTTKESYEQYF
abundance: -; d_gene: TRBD1; j_gene: TRBJ1-1; v_gene: TRBV5-4; CDR3nt: TGTGCCAGCAGCCTGCAACCGGGACAGGGCATGAACACTGAAGCTTTCTTT; CDR3aa: CASSLQPGQGMNTEAFF
abundance: once; d_gene: -; j_gene: TRBJ2-5; v_gene: TRBV27; CDR3nt: TGTGCCAGCAGTCTCCGACAGGGACTGACCCAGTACTTC; CDR3aa: CASSLRQGLTQYF
abundance: -; d_gene: -; j_gene: TRBJ2-2; v_gene: TRBV11-1; CDR3nt: TGTGCCAGCCTCAGAAGCACCGGGGAGCTGTTTTTT; CDR3aa: CASLRSTGELFF
abundance: -; d_gene: TRBD2; j_gene: TRBJ2-7; v_gene: TRBV5-1; CDR3nt: TGCGCCAGCAGCGTGGGACTAGCGGGAGGCTACGAGCAGTACTTC; CDR3aa: CASSVGLAGGYEQYF
abundance: -; d_gene: TRBD2; j_gene: TRBJ2-4; v_gene: TRBV4-2; CDR3nt: TGTGCCAGCAGCCGACTAGCGGGAGGTGAAAACATTCAGTACTTC; CDR3aa: CASSRLAGGENIQYF
abundance: -; d_gene: TRBD2; j_gene: TRBJ2-7; v_gene: TRBV19; CDR3nt: TGTGCCAGTACCTTGTCCTGGACTAGCAGCTACGAGCAGTACTTC; CDR3aa: CASTLSWTSSYEQYF
abundance: -; d_gene: TRBD1; j_gene: TRBJ1-2; v_gene: TRBV6-6; CDR3nt: TGTGCCAGCAAAGGGGGGACAGGGACCCAATATGGCTACACCTTC; CDR3aa: CASKGGTGTQYGYTF
abundance: -; d_gene: -; j_gene: TRBJ1-1; v_gene: TRBV18; CDR3nt: TGTGCCAGCTCACCAAGGCAGGGTGAGGCTGAAGCTTTCTTT; CDR3aa: CASSPRQGEAEAFF
abundance: once; d_gene: -; j_gene: TRBJ2-7; v_gene: TRBV5-1; CDR3nt: TGCGCCAGCGCCCCACGGACTACCGAAAGGGAGCAGTACTTC; CDR3aa: CASAPRTTEREQYF
abundance: -; d_gene: TRBD2; j_gene: TRBJ2-3; v_gene: TRBV5-1; CDR3nt: TGCGCCAGCAGCCGGGGTTCTGGCGGGAGCTTCACAGATACGCAGTATTTT; CDR3aa: CASSRGSGGSFTDTQYF